These T cell receptor beta chains were read from a single sample in a study of blood T cell repertoires in COVID-19. Sequenced by immunoSEQ multiplex PCR; TCRdb stores in-frame clones only, minus some. The sample lists some 78,000 clones, around nine tenths occurring once. The sequenced material came from peripheral blood. The receptors originated from a man between 50 and 59 years old with active or convalescent COVID-19. Each CDR3 is given with its conserved first and last residue. D genes are given only for firm matches. Only some rows state a clone size, as once, few, many or a class for expanded clones.

d_call j_call clone_size v_call cdr3_aa cdr3_nt
TRBD1 TRBJ2-3 - TRBV19 CASSIGTGGPADTQYF TGTGCCAGTAGTATAGGTACAGGGGGCCCGGCAGATACGCAGTATTTT
TRBD1 TRBJ1-2 - TRBV2 CASTPRDRVSEGYTF TGTGCCAGCACCCCCCGGGACAGGGTTTCTGAAGGCTACACCTTC
- TRBJ2-7 - TRBV6-1 CASSELLAGGMYEQYF TGTGCCAGCAGTGAGCTTCTGGCAGGAGGGATGTACGAGCAGTACTTC
- TRBJ1-3 - TRBV9 CASSPHLTSSGNTIYF TGTGCCAGCAGCCCCCACTTGACATCCTCTGGAAACACCATATATTTT
- TRBJ1-2 - TRBV12-3/TRBV12-4 CASSPGGGYTF TGTGCCAGCAGTCCGGGGGGGGGCTACACCTTC
TRBD1 TRBJ1-1 - TRBV3-1/TRBV3-2 CAGRDRMNTEAFF TGTGCCGGGAGGGACAGGATGAACACTGAAGCTTTCTTT
- TRBJ1-5 - TRBV18 CASSLDNQPQHF TGTGCCAGCTCACTAGACAATCAGCCCCAGCATTTT
- TRBJ2-3 - TRBV5-1 CASSLVQSTDTQYF TGCGCCAGCAGCTTGGTCCAGAGCACAGATACGCAGTATTTT
TRBD1 TRBJ2-4 - TRBV18 CASHGTGLNIQYF TGTGCCAGCCACGGGACAGGGCTAAACATTCAGTACTTC
- TRBJ1-5 once TRBV19 CASSPGSNQPQHF TGTGCCAGTAGTCCAGGTAGCAATCAGCCCCAGCATTTT
TRBD1 TRBJ2-5 - TRBV7-9 CASSLGDRAPRETQYF TGTGCCAGCAGCTTAGGGGACAGGGCTCCCAGAGAGACCCAGTACTTC
TRBD1 TRBJ2-5 - TRBV11-3 CASSSSSPGQGFVETQYF TGTGCCAGCAGCTCGAGTTCTCCGGGACAGGGGTTTGTAGAGACCCAGTACTTC
- TRBJ2-3 - TRBV4-1 CASSQDRNSRRRTDTQYF TGCGCCAGCAGCCAAGATCGAAATAGCCGGCGTCGCACAGATACGCAGTATTTT
- TRBJ1-1 many TRBV30 CAWSVFNLEAFF TGTGCCTGGAGTGTATTTAATTTAGAAGCTTTCTTT
TRBD2 TRBJ2-3 - TRBV10-3 CANKIAGNNPTDTQYF TGTGCCAACAAGATAGCGGGCAATAACCCCACAGATACGCAGTATTTT
- TRBJ2-7 - TRBV18 CASSPPSGGTSYEQYF TGTGCCAGCTCACCACCGTCCGGGGGAACCTCCTACGAGCAGTACTTC
- TRBJ2-3 - TRBV2 CASSDQRVPDTQYF TGTGCCAGCAGTGATCAGCGCGTCCCAGATACGCAGTATTTT
- TRBJ1-1 - TRBV6-6 CASSHDPVEAFF TGTGCCAGCAGTCACGACCCCGTGGAGGCTTTCTTT
TRBD1 TRBJ2-6 - TRBV29-1 CSVALTGLNVLTF TGCAGCGTCGCCCTGACAGGGCTCAACGTCCTGACTTTC
TRBD1 TRBJ1-6 - TRBV28 CASLGRQGFNSPLHF TGTGCCAGTTTGGGGAGACAGGGCTTTAATTCACCCCTCCACTTT
TRBD1 TRBJ1-6 once TRBV7-9 CASSPDRYNSPLHF TGTGCCAGCAGCCCGGACAGGTATAATTCACCCCTCCACTTT
TRBD2 TRBJ2-1 once TRBV4-2 CASSSGTSAGGNEQFF TGTGCCAGCAGCTCCGGGACTAGCGCAGGGGGTAATGAGCAGTTCTTC
- TRBJ1-5 - TRBV19 CASNTGAGGQPQHF TGTGCCAGTAATACGGGGGCGGGGGGTCAGCCCCAGCATTTT
- TRBJ1-1 - TRBV6-6 CASSSARREAFF TGTGCCAGCAGCTCCGCCCGGCGGGAAGCTTTCTTT
TRBD1 TRBJ2-3 - TRBV6-5 CASSYSSLQGSDTQYF TGTGCCAGCAGTTACTCGTCGTTACAGGGGTCAGATACGCAGTATTTT
TRBD1 TRBJ1-2 - TRBV28 CASSPPTGGGGYTF TGTGCCAGCAGCCCACCCACAGGGGGAGGAGGCTACACCTTC
TRBD1 TRBJ1-5 few TRBV12-3/TRBV12-4 CASRTGFQQPQHF TGTGCCAGCAGGACAGGGTTTCAGCAGCCCCAGCATTTT